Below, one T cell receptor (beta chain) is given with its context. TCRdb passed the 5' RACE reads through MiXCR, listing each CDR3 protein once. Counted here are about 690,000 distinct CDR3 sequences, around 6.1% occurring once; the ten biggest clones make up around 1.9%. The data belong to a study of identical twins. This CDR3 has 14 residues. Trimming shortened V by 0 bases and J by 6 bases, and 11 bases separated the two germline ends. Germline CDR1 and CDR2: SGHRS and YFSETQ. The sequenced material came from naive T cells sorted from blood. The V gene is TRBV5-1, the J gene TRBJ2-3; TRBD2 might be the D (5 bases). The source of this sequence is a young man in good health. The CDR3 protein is CASSLGTLKDTQYF. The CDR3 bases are TGCGCCAGCAGCTTGGGGACTTTAAAGGATACGCAGTATTTT.